This entry lists 18 T cell receptor beta chains sequenced from one sample in a study of PD-L1 blockade in urothelial cancer. Sequencing used immunoSEQ multiplex PCR; TCRdb keeps in-frame clones, though not all of them. The sample holds around 120,000 clones, roughly 90% seen once. Specified time point: peripheral blood 6 weeks after treatment start. Sequencing used PBMCs, obtained around atezolizumab (anti-PD-L1) treatment. Receptor source: a man in his 60s with urothelial cancer.

This clone was seen more than once but under ten times. The V and J genes are TRBV6-1 and TRBJ1-1; no reliable D call. V lost 4 bases and J 0 bases, leaving 6 bases between the germline ends. Germline V CDR1 and CDR2: MNHNS, SASEGT. The CDR3 contains 13 residues. Written as DNA, the CDR3 is TGTGCCAGCAGTGCCAACATGAACACTGAAGCTTTCTTT. This translates into CASSANMNTEAFF.

The V and J genes are TRBV28 and TRBJ1-4; D unresolved. The germline V gene has CDR1 MDHEN and CDR2 SYDVKM. This CDR3 spans 14 amino acids. V was cut by 8 bases and J by 3 bases, with 13 bases left in between. The chain's CDR3 is CASCLTEANEKLFF. In nucleotides, the CDR3 is TGTGCCAGCTGTCTGACGGAGGCTAATGAAAAACTGTTTTTT. Full variable domain (rest looked up from reference TRBV28 and TRBJ1-4): DVKVTQSSRYLVKRTGEKVFLECVQDMDHENMFWYRQDPGLGLRLIYFSYDVKMKEKGDIPEGYSVSREKKERFSLILESASTNQTSMYLCASCLTEANEKLFFGSGTQLSVL.

This clone was counted between two and nine times. The chain recombines TRBV7-3 with TRBJ2-2, with 10 bases matching TRBD2. This CDR3 has 15 amino acids. V dropped 6 bases and J dropped 4; count of bases not matched to a gene: 5. Germline V CDR1 and CDR2: SGHTA, FQGTGA. In DNA form, the CDR3 reads TGTGCCAGCAGACTTAGCGGGGGGAGCACCGGGGAGCTGTTTTTT. Protein product: CASRLSGGSTGELFF.

V is TRBV7-2 and J is TRBJ1-4; 7 positions match TRBD1. Germline CDR1 is SGHTA and CDR2 is FQGNSA. The CDR3 has 15 amino acids. Unmatched junction bases numbered 10, after V lost 4 bases and J lost 8 bases. CDR3 sequence reads: CASSSTGSRGEKLFF. The CDR3 region has the DNA TGTGCCAGCAGCTCAACAGGCTCCAGGGGGGAAAAACTGTTTTTT.

V is TRBV5-1 and J is TRBJ1-6; D ambiguous. Germline V CDR1 and CDR2: SGHRS, YFSETQ. This CDR3 has 14 residues. V dropped 0 bases and J dropped 7 bases, with 8 bases sitting between them. The CDR3 reads CASSLDTENSPLHF. In DNA form, the CDR3 reads TGCGCCAGCAGCTTGGACACAGAGAATTCACCCCTCCACTTT.

The gene calls are TRBV7-8 and TRBJ2-1, with D possibly being TRBD1 (6 bases). The CDR3 is 15 amino acids. Deletions cut 5 bases from V and 5 bases from J, with 16 bases between. Germline V lookup: CDR1 SGHVS, CDR2 FQNEAQ. CDR3: CASSARDNRHNEQFF. For the CDR3, the DNA is TGTGCCAGCAGCGCTCGGGACAACCGCCACAATGAGCAGTTCTTC.

The V call is TRBV5-1, the J call TRBJ2-2, with 11 bases identical to TRBD1. Germline CDR1 and CDR2: SGHRS and YFSETQ. The CDR3 has 16 amino acids. Trimming cost V 0 bases and J 6 bases; bases outside gene matches: 4. The CDR3 region is CASSLAGTGGPGELFF. The CDR3 DNA sequence: TGCGCCAGCAGCTTGGCCGGGACAGGGGGTCCCGGGGAGCTGTTTTTT.

The V call is TRBV30, the J call TRBJ1-2; D perhaps matches TRBD1 (5 bases). CDR1 GTSNPN and CDR2 SVGIG come from the germline V gene (reference sequence). The V end was cut by 0 bases, the J end by 1 base, with 6 bases between. The CDR3 sequence is 13 residues long. The CDR3 sequence is CAWSVDSNYGYTF. The DNA for the CDR3 is TGTGCCTGGAGTGTAGACAGTAACTATGGCTACACCTTC.

The chain recombines TRBV7-9 with TRBJ2-5; D perhaps matches TRBD2 (5 bases). Trimming took off 5 bases at V and 3 bases at J, with 19 bases between the two ends. Germline loops: CDR1 SEHNR, CDR2 FQNEAQ (reference sequence). The CDR3 runs 16 residues. In DNA form, the CDR3 reads TGTGCCAGCAGCCCATACGAGGGCAAGCGGAAAGAGACCCAGTACTTC. Protein product: CASSPYEGKRKETQYF.

The CDR3 DNA reads TGCGCCAGCAGCCAAGGTTCGGGACAGTGGGACACCGGGGAGCTGTTTTTT. Translation: CASSQGSGQWDTGELFF. This sequence joins TRBV4-3 and TRBJ2-2; 7 nucleotides line up with TRBD1. The CDR3 is made up of 17 amino acids. Germline CDR1 LGHNA, CDR2 YSLEER. Unmatched junction bases numbered 8, after V lost 1 base and J lost 3 bases.

The chain joins TRBV10-3 to TRBJ1-1; 10 bases fit TRBD1. This CDR3 region has 15 residues. The germline CDR1 and CDR2 sequences are ENHRY and SYGVKD. The V gene end was trimmed by 6 bases and the J gene end by 3 bases; junction bases not matched to a gene: 7. The CDR3 reads CAIRADRGRYTEAFF. Written as DNA, the CDR3 is TGTGCCATCAGGGCTGACAGGGGGCGGTACACTGAAGCTTTCTTT.

The rearrangement joins TRBV7-6 to TRBJ2-2; TRBD2 matches 9 bases. Germline CDR1 SGHVS, CDR2 FNYEAQ. The CDR3 totals 16 residues. J was trimmed by 5 bases and V by 1 base; bases with no gene match: 5. The CDR3 coding sequence is TGTGCCAGCAGCTTAGGAGGCGGGGGGGTTACCGGGGAGCTGTTTTTT. Its protein product is CASSLGGGGVTGELFF.

This rearrangement joins TRBV15 to TRBJ2-7, with 7 nucleotides matching TRBD2. The CDR3 loop spans 15 amino acids. J was trimmed by 8 bases and V by 1 base; bases with no gene match: 11. CDR1 and CDR2 (germline): LNHNV, YYDKDF (reference sequence). CDR3 amino acids: CATSRGAGEGLQQYF. The DNA for the CDR3 is TGTGCCACCAGCAGAGGGGCGGGAGAGGGTCTCCAGCAGTACTTC.

This chain connects TRBV7-3 to TRBJ2-5, with a weak D call TRBD1 (6 bases). With 7 bases removed from V and 0 bases from J, the gap between germline ends came to 15 bases. The CDR3 consists of 15 residues. Germline V gene data show CDR1 as SGHTA and CDR2 as FQGTGA. The CDR3 bases are TGTGCCAGCACAGGGGACCTACAAAACCAAGAGACCCAGTACTTC. It yields the protein CASTGDLQNQETQYF.

This chain links TRBV7-2 with TRBJ1-5; no definite D call. The germline V gene encodes CDR1 SGHTA and CDR2 FQGNSA. The CDR3 covers 14 residues. Trimming pared 3 bases from V and 2 bases from J, leaving 8 bases between. This CDR3 is CASSFTIGNQPQHF. Here the CDR3 DNA reads TGTGCCAGCAGCTTTACGATAGGCAATCAGCCCCAGCATTTT. Based on the CDR3 plus reference TRBV7-2 and TRBJ1-5, the full variable domain is GAGVSQSPSNKVTEKGKDVELRCDPISGHTALYWYRQSLGQGLEFLIYFQGNSAPDKSGLPSDRFSAERTGGSVSTLTIQRTQQEDSAVYLCASSFTIGNQPQHFGDGTRLSIL.

V is TRBV28 and J is TRBJ2-7; maybe TRBD2 (5 bases). With 1 base removed from V and 6 bases from J, the gap between germline ends came to 10 bases. The CDR3 runs to 13 residues. Germline loops: CDR1 MDHEN, CDR2 SYDVKM. CDR3 nucleotide sequence: TGTGCCAGCAGTTTATCGGACTCAAGCGAGCAGTACTTC. Amino acids: CASSLSDSSEQYF.

The table lists this clone with a count of one. The gene calls are TRBV14 and TRBJ2-3, with 8 nucleotides matching TRBD1. V lost 4 bases and J lost 2; bases outside the gene matches: 8. The V gene's germline CDR1 is SGHDN and CDR2 FVKESK. The CDR3 runs 16 residues. The CDR3 sequence: CASSRADRGLTDTQYF. In nucleotides, the CDR3 is TGTGCCAGCAGCCGAGCTGACAGGGGTCTCACAGATACGCAGTATTTT.

V gene TRBV5-3 combines with J gene TRBJ2-6, with 12 bases matching TRBD1. TRBV5-3 is recorded as an ORF, its role being uncertain. This CDR3 has 19 residues. V shed 2 bases, J shed 3 bases, and the junction held 9 bases outside the gene matches. The CDR3 sequence is CARSFYGTGGEDGANVLTF. The CDR3 nucleotides are TGTGCCAGAAGCTTCTACGGGACAGGGGGCGAGGATGGGGCCAACGTCCTGACTTTC.